A single sample gave rise to the 21 T cell receptor beta chains below, sequenced in a study of T cells after yellow fever vaccination. In TCRdb, the 5' RACE reads were re-called with MiXCR into one record per CDR3 protein. The data show over 150,000 distinct CDR3 sequences, 5.5% to 7.5% seen once. The input for sequencing was CD4+ T cells sorted from PBMCs, taken 5 to 6 days after the first yellow fever vaccination. The receptors shown here come from a man aged 18 to 29 who received the YFV17D yellow fever vaccine.

The chain links TRBV5-1 to TRBJ1-3; D is unclear. V was trimmed by 4 bases and J by 0 bases, leaving 11 bases between them. The CDR3 sequence is 15 residues long. The germline V gene encodes CDR1 SGHRS and CDR2 YFSETQ. This chain's CDR3 is CASSTSFDSGNTIYF. DNA of the CDR3: TGCGCCAGCAGCACCAGTTTCGACTCTGGAAACACCATATATTTT.

This chain links TRBV7-2 with TRBJ1-1; D is unresolved. Germline CDR1 SGHTA, CDR2 FQGNSA. There are 15 residues in the CDR3. V lost 3 bases, J lost 6 bases, and 17 bases lay in between. This chain's CDR3 is CASSFDRSQSAEAFF. CDR3 bases: TGTGCCAGCAGCTTTGACCGTTCGCAGAGCGCTGAAGCTTTCTTT.

A note on this clonotype: Just one base apart from a much larger clone, this may be a read error. The V and J genes are TRBV6-2 or TRBV6-3 and TRBJ1-1; D might be TRBD1 (6 bases). CDR3 length: 16 residues. Trimming took 7 bases from V and 5 from J, leaving 23 bases between them. Germline lookup yields CDR1 MNHEY and CDR2 SVGEGT. The CDR3 nucleotides are TGTGCCAGCACCTTATGGGGTAAACCAGGGGAGACTGAAGCTTTCTTT. It translates to CASTLWGKPGETEAFF.

This clonotype occurred many times. The chain links TRBV4-3 to TRBJ2-1; tentative D call: TRBD2 (6 bases). V shed 1 base and J shed 0 bases, with 10 bases lying between them. CDR3 length: 16 residues. The V gene's germline CDR1 is LGHNA and CDR2 YSLEER. The CDR3 bases are TGCGCCAGCAGCCAAGTTGGTAGCGGCTCCTACAATGAGCAGTTCTTC. Encoded protein: CASSQVGSGSYNEQFF.

The gene calls are TRBV5-1 and TRBJ1-2; no clear D. Germline V gene lookup returns CDR1 SGHRS and CDR2 YFSETQ. V gave up 4 bases and J gave up 8 bases, with 24 bases separating them. This CDR3 spans 16 amino acids. The CDR3 DNA follows: TGCGCCAGCAGCCAGAACGGCGGACTGGGTGGTAGGGGCTACACCTTC. Its translation: CASSQNGGLGGRGYTF. The whole variable domain, remainder taken from reference TRBV5-1 and TRBJ1-2, is KAGVTQTPRYLIKTRGQQVTLSCSPISGHRSVSWYQQTPGQGLQFLFEYFSETQRNKGNFPGRFSGRQFSNSRSEMNVSTLELGDSALYLCASSQNGGLGGRGYTFGSGTRLTVV.

This clonotype was found many times. J is TRBJ2-5 and V is TRBV9; D is uncertain. CDR1 is SGDLS, CDR2 YYNGEE, per germline. This CDR3 spans 13 amino acids. V lost 3 bases and J lost 0, with 6 bases in between. The CDR3 here is CASSGIDQETQYF. For the CDR3, the DNA is TGTGCCAGCAGCGGAATAGACCAAGAGACCCAGTACTTC.

Ten or more counts support this clonotype. The chain's CDR3 is CASSPRRAPGYTF. CDR3 DNA: TGTGCCAGCAGCCCTCGGAGGGCCCCAGGCTACACCTTC. V and J are TRBV4-2 and TRBJ1-2; D not certain. The germline V gene encodes CDR1 LGHNA and CDR2 YNFKEQ. The CDR3 is 13 residues long. Trimming took 4 bases from V and 8 from J, leaving 14 bases between them.

This clonotype was counted many times. The chain is built from TRBV4-1 and TRBJ2-1; 10 bases are shared with TRBD2. The ends lost 4 bases at V and 8 bases at J; junction bases unmatched: 8. CDR3 length: 15 residues. The germline CDR1 and CDR2 sequences are MGHRA and YSYEKL. The CDR3 sequence is CASSPERGGLYEQFF. DNA of the CDR3: TGCGCCAGCAGCCCCGAGCGGGGGGGCCTCTATGAGCAGTTCTTC.

There are many counts of this clonotype. The rearrangement links TRBV7-2 to TRBJ2-1; D ambiguous. CDR1 SGHTA and CDR2 FQGNSA come from the germline V gene. V gave up 1 base and J gave up 1 base, with 8 bases separating them. The CDR3 extends over 15 amino acids. The CDR3 reads CASSLGYSSYNEQFF. The CDR3 nucleotides are TGTGCCAGCAGCTTAGGTTACAGTTCCTACAATGAGCAGTTCTTC.

The gene calls are TRBV20-1 and TRBJ1-2; D remains ambiguous. CDR3 size: 13 residues. V lost 5 bases to trimming and J lost 8 bases, with 18 bases between them. CDR1 is DFQATT and CDR2 is SNEGSKA in the germline V gene (reference sequence). The CDR3 DNA reads TGCAGTGCTGTGAAACCCGGGAGGTTGGGCTACACCTTC. Protein product: CSAVKPGRLGYTF.

The rearrangement joins TRBV4-1 to TRBJ2-7; 8 bases line up with TRBD1. This CDR3 spans 15 amino acids. The germline V gene encodes CDR1 MGHRA and CDR2 YSYEKL. V lost 1 base, J lost 4 bases, and 6 bases stayed unmatched. The CDR3 loop is CASSQAGGARYEQYV. CDR3 bases: TGCGCCAGCAGCCAAGCAGGGGGCGCGAGATACGAGCAGTACGTC.

Many counts were recorded for this clonotype. J is TRBJ2-2 and V is TRBV5-1; no firm D call. The V and J ends lost 9 bases and 0 bases respectively, with 15 bases between them. Germline V CDR1 and CDR2: SGHRS, YFSETQ. The CDR3 covers 15 residues. The CDR3 bases are TGCGCCACCGGCGTTAAAGGCACGAACACCGGGGAGCTGTTTTTT. This codes for CATGVKGTNTGELFF. The whole variable domain, remainder taken from reference TRBV5-1 and TRBJ2-2, is KAGVTQTPRYLIKTRGQQVTLSCSPISGHRSVSWYQQTPGQGLQFLFEYFSETQRNKGNFPGRFSGRQFSNSRSEMNVSTLELGDSALYLCATGVKGTNTGELFFGEGSRLTVL.

This sequence joins TRBV5-6 and TRBJ1-1; 7 nucleotides agree with TRBD1. V was pared by 0 bases and J by 6 bases, with 8 bases of the junction left unmatched. Germline V lookup: CDR1 SGHDT, CDR2 YYEEEE. This CDR3 contains 15 residues. CDR3: CASSLADRAVAEAFF. The CDR3 DNA is TGTGCCAGCAGCTTGGCTGACAGGGCGGTCGCTGAAGCTTTCTTT.

In the case of this clonotype: A clone one base away is much larger, so this may be a read error. The V gene is TRBV7-2, the J gene TRBJ2-5; 10 bases agree with TRBD1. The germline gives CDR1 SGHTA, CDR2 FQGNSA. The CDR3 runs 17 residues. Trimming cost V 5 bases and J 10 bases; bases outside gene matches: 19. CDR3 coding DNA: TGTGCCAGCAGCCGAGACAGGGGGCGTCAGGTAGTCCCCCACCAGTACTTC. It encodes CASSRDRGRQVVPHQYF.

In this sample, this clonotype turned up a few times. The chain combines TRBV18 with TRBJ2-5; tentative D call: TRBD2 (5 bases). Germline V lookup: CDR1 KGHSH, CDR2 LQKENI. This CDR3 contains 14 residues. Trimming took 0 bases from V and 4 from J, leaving 9 bases between them. Here the CDR3 reads CASSPPPSGETQYF. CDR3 DNA sequence: TGTGCCAGCTCACCACCCCCCAGCGGAGAGACCCAGTACTTC.

This clonotype has a handful of counts. The chain couples TRBV28 to TRBJ2-1, with 7 bases identical to TRBD1. CDR1 is MDHEN, CDR2 SYDVKM, per germline. The CDR3 sequence is 17 residues long. J gave up 0 bases and V 4 bases, and 9 bases lay outside the gene matches. CDR3 loop: CASSSQQGLSSYNEQFF. CDR3 nucleotides: TGTGCCAGCAGTTCACAACAGGGGCTCAGCTCCTACAATGAGCAGTTCTTC.

This sequence joins TRBV29-1 and TRBJ2-3; 9 nucleotides line up with TRBD2. Trimming removed 4 bases from V and 2 bases from J; junction bases left unmatched: 4. There are 14 residues in the CDR3. In germline, CDR1 is SQVTM, CDR2 ANQGSEA. This CDR3 reads CSVASGGTTDTQYF. CDR3 bases: TGCAGCGTTGCCAGCGGGGGGACCACAGATACGCAGTATTTT.

This clonotype was counted many times. This chain connects TRBV7-8 to TRBJ2-7, with D uncertain. Germline lookup yields CDR1 SGHVS and CDR2 FQNEAQ. CDR3 length: 13 residues. V lost 6 bases, J lost 1 base, and 10 bases lay in between. DNA of the CDR3: TGTGCCAGCAGTTGGACGGAATCCTACGAGCAGTACTTC. Its protein is CASSWTESYEQYF.

This clonotype was detected many times. V and J are TRBV4-1 and TRBJ2-4; 7 nucleotides agree with TRBD1. Germline V gives CDR1 MGHRA, CDR2 YSYEKL. Trimming took 1 base from V and 4 from J; bases not matched to a gene: 7. The CDR3 is 16 amino acids. CDR3 in DNA: TGCGCCAGCAGCCAAGTCGTCCGGGACAGAAAAAACATTCAGTACTTC. This translates into CASSQVVRDRKNIQYF.

This clonotype was observed a few times. J is TRBJ1-1 and V is TRBV4-1; weak D call: TRBD1 (6 bases). Trimming pared 5 bases from V and 5 bases from J, leaving 12 bases between. The CDR3 covers 13 residues. Germline loops: CDR1 MGHRA, CDR2 YSYEKL. This CDR3 is CASSSTGQTEAFF. The CDR3 nucleotides read TGCGCCAGCAGCTCGACAGGCCAAACTGAAGCTTTCTTT.

The chain joins TRBV5-1 to TRBJ2-5; TRBD1 matches at 7 bases. Unmatched junction bases numbered 4, after V lost 1 base and J lost 4 bases. The length of the CDR3 is 14 residues. The germline gives CDR1 SGHRS, CDR2 YFSETQ. DNA for the CDR3: TGCGCCAGCAGCTTGTTAGGGGGCAGAGAGACCCAGTACTTC. Its protein product is CASSLLGGRETQYF.